This TCR beta chain was captured in a study of shared clonotypes between healthy human individuals. Looking at the study overall: Per donor, CD8 memory used one plate, CD8 naive used two, CD4 memory used three and CD4 naive used three.

Sequencing used immunoSEQ multiplex PCR; TCRdb keeps in-frame clones, though not all of them. The sample records some 2,500,000 clones, approximately 93% being singletons. J gave up 6 bases and V 4 bases, and 12 bases lay outside the gene matches. Germline V gene sequence: CDR1 SGHAT, CDR2 FQNNGV. The CDR3 has 17 residues. Input material: naive CD4+ T cells from PBMCs. Subset specified: CD45RA+ positively selected. The chain uses TRBV11-2 and TRBJ2-7; 13 bases are shared with TRBD2. This receptor was obtained from a man aged 18 to 30 in good health. Some clones in this sample may be carry-over from other donors' samples. The CDR3 coding sequence is TGTGCCAGCAGCTCCTACGGCGGGACTAGCGGGATAACCGAGCAGTACTTC. As protein: CASSSYGGTSGITEQYF. The full variable domain, completed using reference TRBV11-2 and TRBJ2-7, is EAGVAQSPRYKIIEKRQSVAFWCNPISGHATLYWYQQILGQGPKLLIQFQNNGVVDDSQLPKDRFSAERLKGVDSTLKIQPAKLEDSAVYLCASSSYGGTSGITEQYFGPGTRLTVT.